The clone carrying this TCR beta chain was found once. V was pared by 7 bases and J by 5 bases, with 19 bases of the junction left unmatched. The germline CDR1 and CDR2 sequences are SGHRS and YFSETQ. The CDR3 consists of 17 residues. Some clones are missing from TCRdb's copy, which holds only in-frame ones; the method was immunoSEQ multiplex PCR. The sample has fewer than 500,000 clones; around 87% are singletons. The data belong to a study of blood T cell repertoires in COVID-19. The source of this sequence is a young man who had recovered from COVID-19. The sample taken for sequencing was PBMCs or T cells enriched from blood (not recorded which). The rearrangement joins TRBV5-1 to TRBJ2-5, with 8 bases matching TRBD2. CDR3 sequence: CASLPGVAGGAQETQYF. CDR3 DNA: TGCGCCAGCCTTCCCGGGGTAGCCGGGGGGGCCCAGGAGACCCAGTACTTC.